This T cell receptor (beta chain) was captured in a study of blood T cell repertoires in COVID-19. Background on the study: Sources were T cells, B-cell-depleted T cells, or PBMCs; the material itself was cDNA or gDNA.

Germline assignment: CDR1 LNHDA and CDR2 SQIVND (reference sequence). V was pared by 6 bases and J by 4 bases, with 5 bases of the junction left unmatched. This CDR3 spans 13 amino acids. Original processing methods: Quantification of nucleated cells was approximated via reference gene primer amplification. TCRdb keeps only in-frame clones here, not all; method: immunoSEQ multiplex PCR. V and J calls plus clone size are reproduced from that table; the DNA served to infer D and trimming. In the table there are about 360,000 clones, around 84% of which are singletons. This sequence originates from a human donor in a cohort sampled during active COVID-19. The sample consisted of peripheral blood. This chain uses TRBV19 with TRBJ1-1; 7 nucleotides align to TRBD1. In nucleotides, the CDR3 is TGTGCCAGTAGCTTGCAGGGGGGCACTGAAGCTTTCTTT. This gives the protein CASSLQGGTEAFF.